There are a few counts of the clone carrying this T cell receptor (beta chain). Antigen unknown. This sample stems from a study of T cell responses to AZD1222 COVID-19 vaccine. Regarding the study as a whole: Close to half of all spike-specific TCRs reportedly target regions of the variants that are unmutated. Only six or seven AZD1222 recipients tested seropositive at baseline.

Germline V gene sequence: CDR1 SQVTM, CDR2 ANQGSEA. The CDR3 has 15 amino acids. After removal of 6 bases from V and 1 base from J, the junction contained 9 bases not matched to a gene. TCRdb's copy holds only in-frame clones and misses some; the assay was immunoSEQ multiplex PCR. Of about 130,000 clones in the sample, around 84% were seen once. The receptor was isolated from an adult in good health. J is TRBJ1-3 and V is TRBV29-1; 7 bases match TRBD1. The sequenced sample was peripheral blood, obtained on day 0 of AZD1222 vaccination. CDR3 bases: TGCAGCGTAGGACTCGGGACAGCTTCTGGAAACACCATATATTTT. This translates into CSVGLGTASGNTIYF.